This TCR beta chain appears in the sequencing data of a study of cytomegalovirus exposure and HLA in healthy donors. The PCR used 60 Vbeta and 13 Jbeta primers. TCRdb's copy holds only in-frame clones and misses some; the assay was immunoSEQ multiplex PCR. The table has roughly 80,000 clones, roughly 75% seen once. The CDR3 has 16 amino acids. In germline, CDR1 is LNHDA, CDR2 SQIVND (reference sequence). V lost 6 bases to trimming and J lost 6 bases; unmatched junction nucleotides: 10. This clone is a singleton in its sample. Sequencing was performed on PBMCs. The rearrangement links TRBV19 to TRBJ1-6; 8 bases are a match to TRBD1. The clonotype originates from a male donor in good health and CMV-seronegative. The CDR3 DNA reads as TGTGCCAGTAGCAGGGGTCGAGACAGGGGTAATTCACCCCTCCACTTT. The encoded protein is CASSRGRDRGNSPLHF.